What follows describes a single TCR beta chain. Its antigen is as yet unknown. This may arise from a read error, as a much more abundant clone is one base away. From germline, CDR1 is MGHDK and CDR2 SYGVNS. The CDR3 is 18 amino acids. The data were obtained in a study of glioma-infiltrating T cells. Study results and limitations: Tissue-blood divergence was below expectation in non-neoplastic patients, above in gliomas.

The iRepertoire nested amplicon-rescue multiplex PCR amplified TCR alpha and beta CDR3s from RNA. MiXCR, applied by TCRdb to the multiplex PCR reads, yields one record per CDR3 protein. The table lists more than 350,000 distinct CDR3 sequences, 41% of them singletons, with more than 10% in the top ten. The TCR was taken from a human donor with low-grade glioma or glioblastoma, undergoing nonglioma brain surgery, or in good health (not recorded which). Sample: glioma tissue, nonneoplastic brain tissue, or PBMCs (not recorded which). This chain links TRBV25-1 with TRBJ1-2, with TRBD1 matching over 8 bases. DNA for the CDR3: TGTGCCAGCAGTGAAACCCTTGGCGGACAGGGACAGGACTATTGCTACACCTTC. Translation gives CASSETLGGQGQDYCYTF.